The 22 T cell receptor beta chains below come from one sample, sequenced in a study of T-cell memory formation after mild COVID-19. TCRdb fed the 5' RACE reads into MiXCR, producing one record per CDR3 protein. The profile shows more than 250,000 distinct CDR3 sequences, roughly 18% of them singletons. The sequenced sample consisted of PBMCs or a T cell subset sorted from them (not recorded which). All receptors derive from a man in his late teens or twenties who had mild COVID-19 (a few samples of this study predate the infection). Cell type and time point are not known.

V gene TRBV4-1 combines with J gene TRBJ1-6; D is uncertain. Trimming took off 2 bases at V and 0 bases at J, with 8 bases between the two ends. The CDR3 runs 16 residues. The germline gives CDR1 MGHRA, CDR2 YSYEKL. Here the CDR3 reads CASSQPPSSYNSPLHF. In nucleotides, the CDR3 is TGCGCCAGCAGCCAACCCCCGAGCTCCTATAATTCACCCCTCCACTTT.

V is TRBV5-1 and J is TRBJ2-7; D call uncertain. Germline-derived CDR1 and CDR2 are SGHRS and YFSETQ. V was cut by 7 bases and J by 7 bases, with 21 bases left in between. The CDR3 contains 14 residues. CDR3 sequence: CASALDGWVKEQYV. The CDR3 nucleotides read TGCGCCAGCGCTCTCGATGGGTGGGTGAAGGAGCAGTACGTC.

The J gene is TRBJ1-2, the V gene TRBV29-1, with D unclear. The germline CDR1 and CDR2 sequences are SQVTM and ANQGSEA. The CDR3 totals 8 residues. The CDR3, as DNA: TGCAGTGTGGGTGGCTACACCTTC. This codes for CSVGGYTF.

This clonotype was recorded a few times. The chain combines TRBV6-5 with TRBJ2-3; 10 bases match TRBD1. CDR1 and CDR2 from the germline V gene are MNHEY and SVGAGI. The CDR3 sequence is 15 residues long. V shed 6 bases, J shed 4 bases, and the junction held 7 bases outside the gene matches. The CDR3 nucleotides read TGTGCCAGCAGCTGGGACAGGGGAATCGCAGATACGCAGTATTTT. Encoded protein: CASSWDRGIADTQYF.

The chain recombines TRBV6-1 with TRBJ1-5; D perhaps matches TRBD1 (5 bases). The germline V gene has CDR1 MNHNS and CDR2 SASEGT. The V and J ends lost 3 bases and 3 bases respectively, with 12 bases between them. The CDR3 is made up of 15 amino acids. This CDR3 is CASSEFAGSNQPQHF. The CDR3 DNA is TGTGCCAGCAGTGAGTTTGCAGGGTCCAATCAGCCCCAGCATTTT.

V is TRBV4-2 and J is TRBJ1-3; D not resolved. Per the germline V gene, CDR1 is LGHNA and CDR2 is YNFKEQ. The CDR3 has 16 amino acids. V was shortened by 2 bases and J by 2 bases, with 13 bases between the two germline ends. The CDR3 loop reads CASSQPGYGTGNTIYF. The CDR3 DNA follows: TGTGCCAGCAGCCAACCGGGTTACGGGACTGGAAACACCATATATTTT.

This chain's CDR3 is CASNWGGPNTEAFF. In DNA, the CDR3 is TGCGCCAGCAACTGGGGGGGTCCGAACACTGAAGCTTTCTTT. This sequence joins TRBV5-1 and TRBJ1-1, with a tentative D call TRBD1 (5 bases). The CDR3 spans 14 residues. CDR1 is SGHRS and CDR2 is YFSETQ in the germline V gene. V was clipped by 6 bases and J by 1 base, with 13 bases between them.

V is TRBV4-2 and J is TRBJ1-5; no definite D call. The germline V gene has CDR1 LGHNA and CDR2 YNFKEQ. The CDR3 runs 13 residues. The V gene lost 0 bases and the J gene lost 5 bases, with 5 bases spanning the gap. In DNA form, the CDR3 reads TGTGCCAGCAGCCAAGAGTCCGATCAGCCCCAGCATTTT. It specifies CASSQESDQPQHF.

This clonotype was observed a handful of times. The chain is built from TRBV20-1 and TRBJ1-4; TRBD1 matches at 7 bases. The CDR3 covers 15 residues. V lost 0 bases to trimming and J lost 6 bases; unmatched junction nucleotides: 7. Germline CDR1 reads DFQATT; CDR2 reads SNEGSKA (reference sequence). CDR3 in DNA: TGCAGTGCTAGAGATCCGCCAGGGGGTTATGAAAAACTGTTTTTT. It encodes CSARDPPGGYEKLFF.

This clonotype was detected a few times. The gene calls are TRBV7-2 and TRBJ2-5; tentatively, D is TRBD1 (6 bases). The length of the CDR3 is 15 residues. Germline V gene data show CDR1 as SGHTA and CDR2 as FQGNSA. The V end was cut by 3 bases, the J end by 2 bases, with 13 bases between. CDR3 residues: CASSFAPGQQETQYF. The CDR3 region has the DNA TGTGCCAGCAGCTTTGCCCCGGGACAACAAGAGACCCAGTACTTC.

This clonotype occurred a few times. The chain employs TRBV4-1 and TRBJ2-3; tentatively, D is TRBD1 or TRBD2 (5 bases each). The CDR3 has 14 amino acids. Germline V gene lookup returns CDR1 MGHRA and CDR2 YSYEKL. The V and J ends lost 4 bases and 5 bases respectively, with 13 bases between them. This CDR3 reads CASSRGFVGDTQYF. Here the CDR3 DNA reads TGCGCCAGCAGCCGGGGGTTCGTTGGAGATACGCAGTATTTT.

This clonotype was counted between two and nine times. The V call is TRBV7-3, the J call TRBJ2-6, with D unclear. The CDR3 covers 16 residues. V was cut by 5 bases and J by 4 bases, with 15 bases left in between. The V gene's germline CDR1 is SGHTA and CDR2 FQGTGA. As DNA, the CDR3 is TGTGCCAGCAGCAGGTCAGCCGGGCCAGGGGCCAACGTCCTGACTTTC. It is translated as CASSRSAGPGANVLTF.

This clonotype was seen more than once but under ten times. The V and J genes are TRBV4-1 and TRBJ2-1; TRBD2 matches at 8 bases. Trimming removed 3 bases from V and 7 bases from J; junction bases left unmatched: 8. Germline V gene sequence: CDR1 MGHRA, CDR2 YSYEKL. The CDR3 runs to 15 residues. DNA of the CDR3: TGCGCCAGCAGCCAGTCGGGGGGGGCCGGTAATGAGCAGTTCTTC. As protein: CASSQSGGAGNEQFF.

The chain carries TRBV7-2 and TRBJ2-5, with unresolved D. Germline CDR1 and CDR2: SGHTA and FQGNSA. The CDR3 runs 12 residues. V lost 1 base and J 5 bases, leaving 5 bases between the germline ends. The CDR3 sequence: CASSLVSETQYF. The CDR3 nucleotides are TGTGCCAGCAGCTTAGTGTCGGAGACCCAGTACTTC.

The chain carries TRBV6-5 and TRBJ1-4; D call uncertain. Trimming took 0 bases from V and 10 from J, leaving 12 bases between them. Germline V gene data show CDR1 as MNHEY and CDR2 as SVGAGI. This CDR3 spans 14 amino acids. DNA of the CDR3: TGTGCCAGCAGTTACTCTCGGGGTGTGGGAAAACTGTTTTTT. It encodes CASSYSRGVGKLFF.

V is TRBV6-6 and J is TRBJ2-5; D perhaps matches TRBD2 (5 bases). With 2 bases removed from V and 1 base from J, the gap between germline ends came to 11 bases. Germline V CDR1 and CDR2: MNHNY, SVGAGI (reference sequence). CDR3 length equals 15 residues. CDR3 nucleotide sequence: TGTGCCAGCAGTTACGCCAGGACTCTCCAAGAGACCCAGTACTTC. Residues: CASSYARTLQETQYF.

This clonotype showed up just a few times. At one boundary the junction diverges from the germline segment, which might be a read error. CDR3 sequence (DNA): TGTGCTAGCAGCGCGGACAGGGGGCGCGTCAATGAGCAGTTCTTC. This translates into CASSADRGRVNEQFF. This chain connects TRBV7-7 to TRBJ2-1, with TRBD1 matching over 11 bases. Germline assignment: CDR1 SSHAT and CDR2 FNYEAQ (reference sequence). There are 15 residues in the CDR3.

The J gene is TRBJ2-1, the V gene TRBV9, with D possibly being TRBD1 or TRBD2 (5 bases each). CDR3 length: 13 residues. CDR1 is SGDLS, CDR2 YYNGEE, per germline. Trimming pared 3 bases from V and 4 bases from J, leaving 8 bases between. The chain's CDR3 is CASSAGRYNEQFF. CDR3 coding DNA: TGTGCCAGCAGCGCGGGACGGTACAATGAGCAGTTCTTC. The variable domain in full, completed from reference TRBV9 and TRBJ2-1, reads DSGVTQTPKHLITATGQRVTLRCSPRSGDLSVYWYQQSLDQGLQFLIQYYNGEERAKGNILERFSAQQFPDLHSELNLSSLELGDSALYFCASSAGRYNEQFFGPGTRLTVL.

This clonotype appeared once. The gene calls are TRBV5-1 and TRBJ1-1; possibly TRBD1 for D (6 bases). Germline V lookup: CDR1 SGHRS, CDR2 YFSETQ. CDR3 size: 15 residues. V lost 1 base, J lost 1 base, and 11 bases lay in between. The DNA for the CDR3 is TGCGCCAGCAGCTTGTTGGGGGGCGGGAACACTGAAGCTTTCTTT. Its translation: CASSLLGGGNTEAFF. Variable domain in full (rest from reference TRBV5-1 and TRBJ1-1): KAGVTQTPRYLIKTRGQQVTLSCSPISGHRSVSWYQQTPGQGLQFLFEYFSETQRNKGNFPGRFSGRQFSNSRSEMNVSTLELGDSALYLCASSLLGGGNTEAFFGQGTRLTVV.

V gene TRBV4-2 combines with J gene TRBJ1-6, with a possible D match to TRBD1 (5 bases). Germline values: CDR1 LGHNA, CDR2 YNFKEQ. The CDR3 is 14 amino acids. Trimming cost V 3 bases and J 7 bases, with 10 bases left between them. The CDR3 DNA reads TGTGCCAGCAGCCAGCTTGCAGGGAATTCACCCCTCCACTTT. Encoded protein: CASSQLAGNSPLHF.

The rearrangement joins TRBV7-3 to TRBJ2-5, with D possibly being TRBD1 or TRBD2 (6 bases each). V lost 8 bases and J 4 bases, leaving 14 bases between the germline ends. Germline CDR1 SGHTA, CDR2 FQGTGA. The CDR3 totals 13 residues. The CDR3 spells CASALQGGETQYF. The CDR3 nucleotides read TGTGCCAGCGCTCTACAGGGAGGAGAGACCCAGTACTTC.

This chain links TRBV4-3 with TRBJ2-1; D remains ambiguous. In germline, CDR1 is LGHNA, CDR2 YSLEER. The CDR3 extends over 13 amino acids. The V gene lost 0 bases and the J gene lost 6 bases, with 6 bases spanning the gap. The chain's CDR3 is CASSQEASNEQFF. The CDR3 nucleotides are TGCGCCAGCAGCCAAGAGGCTAGCAATGAGCAGTTCTTC.